This passage covers 32 T cell receptor beta chains from one sample sequenced in a study of cytomegalovirus exposure and HLA in healthy donors. Use of 60 Vbeta and 13 Jbeta primers characterized the PCR. This table comes from immunoSEQ multiplex PCR, and its TCRdb copy is limited to in-frame clones, with some not included. The sample yields roughly 120,000 clones, roughly three quarters seen once. The specimen sequenced was PBMCs. These receptors were taken from a man aged 50 to 60 in good health and CMV-seropositive.

V is TRBV15 and J is TRBJ1-2, with 7 bases matching TRBD1. The germline V gene encodes CDR1 LNHNV and CDR2 YYDKDF (reference sequence). This CDR3 region has 14 residues. J lost 8 bases, V lost 1 base, and 7 bases had no gene match. This CDR3 is CATSRGPDRSGYTF. The CDR3 DNA reads as TGTGCCACCAGCAGAGGGCCGGACAGGAGCGGCTACACCTTC.

This chain joins TRBV28 and TRBJ2-7; 8 bases fit TRBD2. The CDR3 sequence is 16 residues long. V shed 3 bases and J 3 bases; nucleotides not matched to a gene: 10. Germline CDR1 MDHEN, CDR2 SYDVKM. Written as DNA, the CDR3 is TGTGCCAGCAGTTTCCTCCATACTAGCGGAAGCTACGAGCAGTACTTC. Translated: CASSFLHTSGSYEQYF.

The chain uses TRBV2 and TRBJ1-5, with 12 bases matching TRBD1. CDR1 is SNHLY and CDR2 is FYNNEI in the germline V gene. This CDR3 region has 14 residues. V trimming: 6 bases; J trimming: 5 bases; junction bases outside the gene matches: 2. CDR3 sequence reads: CASSGTGGDQPQHF. DNA of the CDR3: TGTGCCAGCAGCGGGACAGGGGGCGATCAGCCCCAGCATTTT.

CDR3: CASRLLTSGRADTQYF. The CDR3 DNA reads as TGTGCCAGCAGACTATTGACTAGCGGGAGAGCAGATACGCAGTATTTT. V and J are TRBV14 and TRBJ2-3, with 12 bases lining up with TRBD2. J was trimmed by 4 bases and V by 6 bases; bases with no gene match: 8. Germline CDR1 and CDR2: SGHDN and FVKESK. The CDR3 is made up of 16 amino acids.

This chain links TRBV5-1 with TRBJ2-7; TRBD1 might be the D (6 bases). V was pared by 5 bases and J by 2 bases, with 17 bases between. CDR3 length: 15 amino acids. Per the germline V gene, CDR1 is SGHRS and CDR2 is YFSETQ. The CDR3 nucleotides are TGCGCCAGCAGACATAGCTGGGACATTGCCTACGAGCAGTACTTC. This encodes CASRHSWDIAYEQYF. Looking up the rest from reference TRBV5-1 and TRBJ2-7 gives the full variable domain: KAGVTQTPRYLIKTRGQQVTLSCSPISGHRSVSWYQQTPGQGLQFLFEYFSETQRNKGNFPGRFSGRQFSNSRSEMNVSTLELGDSALYLCASRHSWDIAYEQYFGPGTRLTVT.

As concerns this clone: Other DNA sequences in this sample translate to the same CDR3. The gene calls are TRBV29-1 and TRBJ2-7; no firm D call. The CDR3 runs to 11 residues. V was clipped by 2 bases and J by 3 bases, with 5 bases between them. CDR1 and CDR2 (germline): SQVTM, ANQGSEA. In nucleotides, the CDR3 is TGCAGCGTTGAAAACGGCTACGAGCAGTACTTC. As protein: CSVENGYEQYF.

The chain links TRBV2 to TRBJ1-2; TRBD1 matches at 7 bases. Trimming at V came to 4 bases and at J to 8 bases, leaving 4 bases not matched to a gene. The CDR3 is made up of 12 amino acids. The germline V gene has CDR1 SNHLY and CDR2 FYNNEI. CDR3 loop: CASSVTGDGYTF. The CDR3 DNA sequence: TGTGCCAGCAGTGTAACAGGGGACGGCTACACCTTC.

Only a few counts were recorded for this clone. V and J are TRBV6-5 and TRBJ1-1; D may be TRBD1 (5 bases). V was clipped by 5 bases and J by 4 bases, with 14 bases between them. Per the germline V gene, CDR1 is MNHEY and CDR2 is SVGAGI. This CDR3 is 14 amino acids long. The CDR3 bases are TGTGCCAGCAGTACCCCGGCGGGGGGCACTGAAGCTTTCTTT. Its protein is CASSTPAGGTEAFF.

V and J are TRBV6-4 and TRBJ2-3, with unresolved D. V lost 4 bases and J lost 2, with 16 bases in between. Germline V CDR1 and CDR2: MRHNA, SNTAGT. The CDR3 length is 16 residues. The CDR3 nucleotides are TGTGCCAGCAGTGTCTCAGCTGTACCTCCCACAGATACGCAGTATTTT. Amino acid sequence: CASSVSAVPPTDTQYF.

This clone was seen more than once but under ten times. V usage is TRBV28 and J usage is TRBJ1-5, with 8 nucleotides matching TRBD1. The CDR3 totals 15 residues. Per germline, CDR1 MDHEN and CDR2 SYDVKM. With 3 bases clipped from V and 8 bases from J, the junction kept 9 bases outside the gene matches. This chain's CDR3 is CASSLGGQGTKPQHF. Written as DNA, the CDR3 is TGTGCCAGCAGTTTGGGCGGACAGGGTACTAAGCCCCAGCATTTT.

The chain joins TRBV14 to TRBJ2-5, with unresolved D. Germline values: CDR1 SGHDN, CDR2 FVKESK. With 1 base removed from V and 0 bases from J, the gap between germline ends came to 18 bases. This CDR3 has 18 residues. The CDR3, as DNA: TGTGCCAGCAGCCAAGGTCGGAGTCACATCAAGTACCAAGAGACCCAGTACTTC. The encoded protein is CASSQGRSHIKYQETQYF. The variable domain in full, with the rest retrieved from reference TRBV14 and TRBJ2-5, is EAGVTQFPSHSVIEKGQTVTLRCDPISGHDNLYWYRRVMGKEIKFLLHFVKESKQDESGMPNNRFLAERTGGTYSTLKVQPAELEDSGVYFCASSQGRSHIKYQETQYFGPGTRLLVL.

The chain recombines TRBV7-2 with TRBJ1-2, with D perhaps TRBD1 (6 bases). From germline, CDR1 is SGHTA and CDR2 FQGNSA. V dropped 3 bases and J dropped 4 bases, with 9 bases sitting between them. This CDR3 is built from 13 residues. In nucleotides, the CDR3 is TGTGCCAGCAGCTTTGGACAGTCCTATGGCTACACCTTC. It encodes CASSFGQSYGYTF.

V gene TRBV7-2 combines with J gene TRBJ2-3; D is unclear. The CDR3 runs to 11 residues. Germline CDR1 reads SGHTA; CDR2 reads FQGNSA. V was shortened by 5 bases and J by 7 bases, with 7 bases between the two germline ends. Here the CDR3 DNA reads TGTGCCAGCAGCCTCCAGAATACGCAGTATTTT. The encoded protein is CASSLQNTQYF.

The chain recombines TRBV5-5 with TRBJ2-7, with D perhaps TRBD2 (6 bases). V lost 2 bases and J lost 7, with 13 bases in between. The CDR3 length is 13 residues. Germline V CDR1 and CDR2: SGHKS, YYEKEE (reference sequence). The CDR3 reads CASSFSSGTEQYF. CDR3 sequence (DNA): TGTGCCAGCAGCTTTAGTTCAGGGACTGAGCAGTACTTC.

As regards this clone: This sample also contains other DNA sequences that code for the same CDR3. The chain combines TRBV7-2 with TRBJ1-2; TRBD1 aligns across 7 bases. This CDR3 is 15 amino acids long. V lost 1 base and J lost 2; bases outside the gene matches: 4. CDR1 is SGHTA and CDR2 is FQGNSA in the germline V gene. CDR3 sequence reads: CASSLGTGANYGYTF. DNA of the CDR3: TGTGCCAGCAGCTTAGGAACAGGGGCAAACTATGGCTACACCTTC.

The chain combines TRBV5-6 with TRBJ2-3, with TRBD2 as a possible D gene (6 bases). Trimming removed 0 bases from V and 3 bases from J, with 8 bases in between. CDR1 is SGHDT, CDR2 YYEEEE, per germline. The CDR3 runs 14 residues. The CDR3 region is CASSLGDLTDTQYF. The CDR3 nucleotides are TGTGCCAGCAGCTTGGGGGACTTGACAGATACGCAGTATTTT.

V and J are TRBV7-2 and TRBJ2-7; a possible D gene is TRBD2 (7 bases). Per the germline V gene, CDR1 is SGHTA and CDR2 is FQGNSA. This CDR3 has 16 amino acids. V shed 2 bases and J shed 5 bases, with 19 bases lying between them. CDR3: CASSLRLTGGRDEQYF. The CDR3 DNA reads TGTGCCAGCAGCTTACGGCTAACCGGGGGGCGGGACGAGCAGTACTTC.

The chain carries TRBV6-1 and TRBJ2-7, with TRBD1 identical over 10 bases. Germline loops: CDR1 MNHNS, CDR2 SASEGT. V was clipped by 8 bases and J by 3 bases; unmatched bases: 4. This CDR3 spans 13 amino acids. The CDR3: CASSRDRGYEQYF. CDR3 DNA sequence: TGTGCCAGCTCCCGGGACAGGGGCTACGAGCAGTACTTC.

This chain joins TRBV6-1 and TRBJ2-7; a possible D gene is TRBD2 (5 bases). The CDR3 covers 16 residues. V lost 4 bases and J 4 bases, leaving 20 bases between the germline ends. The germline CDR1 and CDR2 sequences are MNHNS and SASEGT. The CDR3 DNA sequence: TGTGCCAGCAGTGTCCTCCGGGGAACGGTAGGGTACGAGCAGTACTTC. Translation: CASSVLRGTVGYEQYF.

This chain's CDR3 is CASSRLLRESSYEQYF. Here the CDR3 DNA reads TGTGCCAGCAGCCGGCTCCTGCGGGAGAGCTCCTACGAGCAGTACTTC. This sequence joins TRBV28 and TRBJ2-5; the match to TRBD2 covers 7 bases. The J call is in doubt because the DNA end fits TRBJ2-7 better. Germline V CDR1 and CDR2: MDHEN, SYDVKM. This CDR3 has 16 amino acids.

This sequence joins TRBV6-1 and TRBJ2-3, with unresolved D. There are 15 residues in the CDR3. V was clipped by 6 bases and J by 0 bases, with 13 bases between them. Looked up from germline, CDR1 is MNHNS and CDR2 is SASEGT. CDR3 in amino acids: CASSAIAASTDTQYF. CDR3 coding DNA: TGTGCCAGCAGCGCGATAGCCGCTAGCACAGATACGCAGTATTTT.

V and J are TRBV18 and TRBJ2-1; D perhaps matches TRBD2 (5 bases). The V end was cut by 3 bases, the J end by 5 bases, with 17 bases between. Germline V gene lookup returns CDR1 KGHSH and CDR2 LQKENI. CDR3 length: 16 amino acids. For the CDR3, the DNA is TGTGCCAGCTCACCCACGCGGGTGGAACTAAACAATGAGCAGTTCTTC. Translation gives CASSPTRVELNNEQFF.

This clone has a handful of counts. This CDR3 reads CAWSVRGSVREKLFF. Written as DNA, the CDR3 is TGTGCCTGGAGTGTGAGAGGCAGCGTTAGGGAAAAACTGTTTTTT. The rearrangement uses TRBV30 and TRBJ1-4; unclear D gene. V gave up 0 bases and J gave up 8 bases, with 16 bases separating them. The CDR3 covers 15 residues. Germline values: CDR1 GTSNPN, CDR2 SVGIG (reference sequence).

The rearrangement links TRBV27 to TRBJ1-6; 9 positions agree with TRBD1. Trimming removed 0 bases from V and 7 bases from J; junction bases left unmatched: 4. CDR1 MNHEY and CDR2 SMNVEV come from the germline V gene (reference sequence). This CDR3 region has 16 residues. The CDR3 sequence is CASSLSWTGENSPLHF. The CDR3 coding sequence is TGTGCCAGCAGTTTATCATGGACAGGGGAAAATTCACCCCTCCACTTT.

This clone appeared a single time. The rearrangement uses TRBV5-4 and TRBJ2-1; D ambiguous. Germline lookup yields CDR1 SGHNT and CDR2 YYREEE (reference sequence). V lost 0 bases to trimming and J lost 5 bases, with 12 bases between them. The CDR3 spans 15 residues. The CDR3 is CASSLGPMMHNEQFF. CDR3 nucleotides: TGTGCCAGCAGCTTGGGGCCAATGATGCACAATGAGCAGTTCTTC.

The chain joins TRBV14 to TRBJ2-6; 8 bases are shared with TRBD1. V was pared by 1 base and J by 9 bases, with 5 bases of the junction left unmatched. The CDR3 has 15 residues. CDR1 and CDR2 (germline): SGHDN, FVKESK. DNA for the CDR3: TGTGCCAGCAGCCAAGTCGGACAGGGCTACAACGTCCTGACTTTC. Protein product: CASSQVGQGYNVLTF.

The V call is TRBV5-4, the J call TRBJ1-2; D is perhaps TRBD1 (6 bases). Germline V gene data show CDR1 as SGHNT and CDR2 as YYREEE (reference sequence). This CDR3 contains 16 residues. Trimming took off 0 bases at V and 1 base at J, with 13 bases between the two ends. DNA of the CDR3: TGTGCCAGCAGCTTGGGCGGGGGGGCTGGTAACTATGGCTACACCTTC. Its protein is CASSLGGGAGNYGYTF.

CDR3 sequence: CASSRDRNTEAFF. CDR3 nucleotides: TGTGCCAGCAGCCGGGACAGGAACACTGAAGCTTTCTTT. The chain is built from TRBV7-2 and TRBJ1-1, with 7 bases matching TRBD1. This CDR3 comprises 13 residues. J gave up 1 base and V 5 bases, and 1 base lay outside the gene matches. Germline lookup yields CDR1 SGHTA and CDR2 FQGNSA.

V and J are TRBV19 and TRBJ1-1; perhaps TRBD1 as D (6 bases). Germline loops: CDR1 LNHDA, CDR2 SQIVND (reference sequence). The V end lost 6 bases, the J end lost 1 base, and 12 bases lay between the germline ends. The CDR3 is 14 residues long. The CDR3 DNA follows: TGTGCCAGTAGAACACAGGGACAGAACACTGAAGCTTTCTTT. Its protein is CASRTQGQNTEAFF.

The genes are TRBV19 and TRBJ1-5, with 7 bases that match TRBD1. Looked up from germline, CDR1 is LNHDA and CDR2 is SQIVND (reference sequence). This CDR3 comprises 17 residues. V shed 7 bases, J shed 0 bases, and the junction held 12 bases outside the gene matches. In DNA, the CDR3 is TGTGCCAGTACCCTACTTGGGACAGCCTATAGCAATCAGCCCCAGCATTTT. As protein: CASTLLGTAYSNQPQHF.

The V call is TRBV5-1, the J call TRBJ1-1; tentative D call: TRBD1 (6 bases). This CDR3 is 15 amino acids long. V lost 3 bases to trimming and J lost 1 base, with 13 bases between them. Germline V gene lookup returns CDR1 SGHRS and CDR2 YFSETQ. The CDR3 coding sequence is TGCGCCAGCAGCTGGGGGGGGCTGGGGAACACTGAAGCTTTCTTT. This codes for CASSWGGLGNTEAFF. The full variable domain, its missing parts supplied by reference TRBV5-1 and TRBJ1-1, is KAGVTQTPRYLIKTRGQQVTLSCSPISGHRSVSWYQQTPGQGLQFLFEYFSETQRNKGNFPGRFSGRQFSNSRSEMNVSTLELGDSALYLCASSWGGLGNTEAFFGQGTRLTVV.

The chain joins TRBV5-4 to TRBJ1-4; maybe TRBD1 (6 bases). Germline V gene data show CDR1 as SGHNT and CDR2 as YYREEE (reference sequence). Trimming removed 4 bases at V and 8 bases at J, with 12 bases between. The CDR3 sequence is 13 residues long. CDR3 bases: TGTGCCAGCAGCCCGGACAGAGGCGAAAAACTGTTTTTT. The encoded protein is CASSPDRGEKLFF.